What follows are 32 T cell receptor beta chains derived from one specimen sequenced in a study of shared clonotypes between healthy human individuals. Produced via immunoSEQ multiplex PCR; TCRdb's table is partial and in-frame only. Among about 2.3 million clones listed, around 93% were seen once. The sequenced material came from naive CD4+ T cells from PBMCs. Subset: CD45RA+ positively selected. The receptor source for this set is a man between 18 and 29 years old in good health. Some clones in this sample may be carry-over from other donors' samples.

The V call is TRBV7-8, the J call TRBJ1-2; possibly TRBD1 for D (6 bases). This CDR3 is 15 amino acids long. Trimming pared 5 bases from V and 4 bases from J, leaving 17 bases between. Per germline, CDR1 SGHVS and CDR2 FQNEAQ. The CDR3 coding sequence is TGTGCCAGCAGCCTAATTTCTGGGGGCAGCTATGGCTACACCTTC. Translation gives CASSLISGGSYGYTF.

The CDR3 protein is CASSPGSGKNIQYF. The CDR3 coding sequence is TGTGCCAGCAGCCCCGGGAGCGGAAAAAACATTCAGTACTTC. This chain uses TRBV5-6 with TRBJ2-4, with D possibly matching TRBD2 (6 bases). Germline assignment: CDR1 SGHDT and CDR2 YYEEEE. V was pared by 4 bases and J by 4 bases, with 12 bases between. This CDR3 comprises 14 residues.

The V call is TRBV28, the J call TRBJ1-5; D may be TRBD1 (5 bases). The CDR3 is 16 amino acids. Germline CDR1 reads MDHEN; CDR2 reads SYDVKM. Deletions cut 8 bases from V and 0 bases from J, with 17 bases between. DNA of the CDR3: TGTGCCAGCCGCATTGCAGGGCGGAGTAGCAATCAGCCCCAGCATTTT. Protein product: CASRIAGRSSNQPQHF.

The rearrangement joins TRBV10-3 to TRBJ1-3, with 9 bases fitting TRBD1. The ends lost 0 bases at V and 3 bases at J; junction bases unmatched: 3. Germline lookup yields CDR1 ENHRY and CDR2 SYGVKD. The CDR3 spans 16 residues. The CDR3 bases are TGTGCCATCAGTGAGTCTGGACAGGGGTTTGGAAACACCATATATTTT. It is translated as CAISESGQGFGNTIYF.

Worth noting for this clone: The sample has other DNA sequences that encode this CDR3 too. The chain links TRBV6-5 to TRBJ1-1, with unresolved D. V was cut by 2 bases and J by 1 base, with 5 bases left in between. This CDR3 spans 13 amino acids. Germline CDR1 is MNHEY and CDR2 is SVGAGI. CDR3 coding DNA: TGTGCCAGCAGTTACAACAGGAACACTGAAGCTTTCTTT. It codes for CASSYNRNTEAFF.

V usage is TRBV7-9 and J usage is TRBJ2-7; D uncertain. Trimming removed 5 bases from V and 2 bases from J, with 10 bases in between. There are 13 residues in the CDR3. The germline V gene has CDR1 SEHNR and CDR2 FQNEAQ (reference sequence). CDR3 DNA sequence: TGTGCCAGCAGCCCCCGTGGTACCTACGAGCAGTACTTC. Translating it yields CASSPRGTYEQYF.

This chain joins TRBV7-9 and TRBJ2-1; a weak D match, TRBD2 (6 bases). The V end was cut by 5 bases, the J end by 0 bases, with 14 bases between. The CDR3 sequence is 16 residues long. CDR1 is SEHNR, CDR2 FQNEAQ, per germline (reference sequence). CDR3 sequence reads: CASSGGTDLSYNEQFF. CDR3 coding DNA: TGTGCCAGCAGCGGGGGGACGGACCTCTCCTACAATGAGCAGTTCTTC. Variable domain in full (rest from reference TRBV7-9 and TRBJ2-1): DTGVSQNPRHKITKRGQNVTFRCDPISEHNRLYWYRQTLGQGPEFLTYFQNEAQLEKSRLLSDRFSAERPKGSFSTLEIQRTEQGDSAMYLCASSGGTDLSYNEQFFGPGTRLTVL.

This chain uses TRBV6-4 with TRBJ2-3; 9 bases are a match to TRBD1. CDR1 MRHNA and CDR2 SNTAGT come from the germline V gene. The CDR3 spans 17 residues. V gave up 0 bases and J gave up 11 bases; unmatched junction bases: 15. In DNA form, the CDR3 reads TGTGCCAGCAGTGACTCCCGGGACAGGGCGAGGCAAGAGGGGCAGTATTTT. Amino acids: CASSDSRDRARQEGQYF.

In its sample, this clone was seen once. This rearrangement joins TRBV11-3 to TRBJ2-7; no firm D call. CDR1 is SGHNT and CDR2 is YENEEA in the germline V gene. Trimming left V 8 bases short and J 3 bases short, with 14 bases between. CDR3 size: 13 residues. The CDR3 region is CASAGRPNYEQYF. The CDR3 nucleotides are TGTGCCAGCGCCGGCAGGCCGAACTACGAGCAGTACTTC.

The V gene is TRBV4-2, the J gene TRBJ2-3; TRBD2 is a possible D gene (6 bases). V dropped 10 bases and J dropped 0 bases, with 14 bases sitting between them. Germline V gene data show CDR1 as LGHNA and CDR2 as YNFKEQ. The CDR3 consists of 14 residues. The CDR3 spells CAIKGSGSTDTQYF. CDR3 DNA sequence: TGTGCCATTAAAGGGAGCGGGAGCACAGATACGCAGTATTTT.

Comments on this clone: The same CDR3 also results from other DNA sequences found in this sample. The rearrangement uses TRBV7-2 and TRBJ1-5, with 8 nucleotides matching TRBD1. CDR1 is SGHTA and CDR2 is FQGNSA in the germline V gene. The CDR3 loop spans 15 amino acids. Germline trimming cut 2 bases from V and 3 bases from J; bases unmatched to any gene: 3. The CDR3 spells CASSLTGQANQPQHF. CDR3 DNA sequence: TGTGCCAGCAGCTTAACGGGACAGGCCAATCAGCCCCAGCATTTT. Complete variable domain (other parts from reference TRBV7-2 and TRBJ1-5): GAGVSQSPSNKVTEKGKDVELRCDPISGHTALYWYRQSLGQGLEFLIYFQGNSAPDKSGLPSDRFSAERTGGSVSTLTIQRTQQEDSAVYLCASSLTGQANQPQHFGDGTRLSIL.

CDR3 sequence: CASSLFRGLGEQYF. CDR3 DNA: TGTGCCAGCAGTTTATTCAGGGGGCTCGGGGAGCAGTACTTC. The chain uses TRBV27 and TRBJ2-7; TRBD1 matches at 8 bases. Per germline, CDR1 MNHEY and CDR2 SMNVEV (reference sequence). The CDR3 is made up of 14 amino acids. V shed 1 base, J shed 7 bases, and the junction held 6 bases outside the gene matches.

The chain is built from TRBV19 and TRBJ2-1, with 10 bases lining up with TRBD2. Germline CDR1 is LNHDA and CDR2 is SQIVND (reference sequence). J gave up 3 bases and V 5 bases, and 10 bases lay outside the gene matches. This CDR3 comprises 17 residues. The chain's CDR3 is CASSGRWTSGNYNEQFF. CDR3 DNA sequence: TGTGCCAGTAGTGGCCGTTGGACTAGCGGTAACTACAATGAGCAGTTCTTC.

The chain carries TRBV7-6 and TRBJ1-3; D remains unclear. The CDR3 has 13 residues. The V end lost 5 bases, the J end lost 1 base, and 6 bases lay between the germline ends. Per germline, CDR1 SGHVS and CDR2 FNYEAQ. This CDR3 is CASSPGSGNTIYF. The CDR3 nucleotides are TGTGCCAGCAGCCCAGGATCTGGAAACACCATATATTTT.

Details on this clone: This specimen includes other DNA sequences encoding the same CDR3. V usage is TRBV5-1 and J usage is TRBJ2-3; 9 positions agree with TRBD1. This CDR3 has 15 residues. Germline CDR1 SGHRS, CDR2 YFSETQ. Trimming at V came to 1 base and at J to 2 bases, leaving 2 bases not matched to a gene. In DNA form, the CDR3 reads TGCGCCAGCAGCTTGAGGACAGGGGACACAGATACGCAGTATTTT. It specifies CASSLRTGDTDTQYF.

The chain links TRBV7-3 to TRBJ2-7; the D is unclear. Germline V gives CDR1 SGHTA, CDR2 FQGTGA. The CDR3 is 16 residues long. V was pared by 2 bases and J by 7 bases, with 21 bases between. Written as DNA, the CDR3 is TGTGCCAGCAGCTTACTGGGTGGCCAGCCGCCGAGAGAGCAGTACTTC. Translation gives CASSLLGGQPPREQYF. The full variable domain, with the rest looked up from reference TRBV7-3 and TRBJ2-7, is GAGVSQTPSNKVTEKGKYVELRCDPISGHTALYWYRQSLGQGPEFLIYFQGTGAADDSGLPNDRFFAVRPEGSVSTLKIQRTERGDSAVYLCASSLLGGQPPREQYFGPGTRLTVT.

The chain joins TRBV7-2 to TRBJ2-1; no definite D call. Trimming stripped 5 bases from V and 9 bases from J, with 11 bases between. CDR3 length equals 12 residues. Germline V gene sequence: CDR1 SGHTA, CDR2 FQGNSA. Here the CDR3 reads CASSLKVGEQFF. The CDR3 DNA reads as TGTGCCAGCAGCCTAAAGGTCGGTGAGCAGTTCTTC.

This clone occurred a few times. The J gene is TRBJ1-5, the V gene TRBV27, with a possible D match to TRBD1 (5 bases). Germline CDR1 MNHEY, CDR2 SMNVEV (reference sequence). The V gene lost 1 base and the J gene lost 7 bases, with 14 bases spanning the gap. The CDR3 is made up of 15 amino acids. Here the CDR3 reads CASSLFPRVGQPQHF. The CDR3, as DNA: TGTGCCAGCAGTTTATTCCCCAGGGTTGGCCAGCCCCAGCATTTT.

In its sample, this clone was seen once. V and J are TRBV28 and TRBJ2-1, with D unclear. The length of the CDR3 is 14 residues. The germline CDR1 and CDR2 sequences are MDHEN and SYDVKM. Trimming pared 2 bases from V and 2 bases from J, leaving 7 bases between. CDR3 region: CASSLIGTYNEQFF. The CDR3 nucleotides read TGTGCCAGCAGTTTAATTGGAACCTACAATGAGCAGTTCTTC.

This chain uses TRBV6-5 with TRBJ1-1; tentatively, D is TRBD1 (6 bases). Per the germline V gene, CDR1 is MNHEY and CDR2 is SVGAGI. This CDR3 is 13 amino acids long. V was shortened by 4 bases and J by 3 bases, with 9 bases between the two germline ends. This CDR3 reads CASSWGADTEAFF. In nucleotides, the CDR3 is TGTGCCAGCAGTTGGGGGGCAGACACTGAAGCTTTCTTT.

This sequence joins TRBV6-6 and TRBJ1-5; no clear D gene. The CDR3 totals 12 residues. Germline CDR1 MNHNY, CDR2 SVGAGI (reference sequence). V lost 2 bases and J lost 6, with 5 bases in between. The CDR3 coding sequence is TGTGCCAGCAGTTACGAAGGTCAGCCCCAGCATTTT. Its translation is CASSYEGQPQHF.

This chain joins TRBV9 and TRBJ2-7; D may be TRBD2 (5 bases). This CDR3 spans 13 amino acids. Per germline, CDR1 SGDLS and CDR2 YYNGEE. Trimming removed 4 bases at V and 2 bases at J, with 10 bases between. CDR3 coding DNA: TGTGCCAGCAGCCCCGAGACTACCTACGAGCAGTACTTC. Translating it yields CASSPETTYEQYF.

V and J are TRBV27 and TRBJ2-7; TRBD1 matches 9 bases. Germline V gives CDR1 MNHEY, CDR2 SMNVEV (reference sequence). There are 14 residues in the CDR3. The trim removed 6 bases at V and 2 bases at J, leaving 5 bases unmatched. CDR3 region: CASRKQGATYEQYF. The CDR3 DNA sequence: TGTGCCAGCAGGAAACAGGGGGCGACCTACGAGCAGTACTTC.

The V call is TRBV7-3, the J call TRBJ2-1; 9 bases line up with TRBD2. Germline CDR1 SGHTA, CDR2 FQGTGA. CDR3 length equals 15 residues. Trimming at V came to 2 bases and at J to 8 bases, leaving 7 bases not matched to a gene. The DNA of the CDR3 is TGTGCCAGCAGCTTATGGCGGGAGGGTTGGGATGAGCAGTTCTTC. Its translation: CASSLWREGWDEQFF.

The V call is TRBV6-6, the J call TRBJ1-5; D is unclear. The length of the CDR3 is 14 residues. V was trimmed by 8 bases and J by 4 bases, leaving 15 bases between them. The germline V gene has CDR1 MNHNY and CDR2 SVGAGI (reference sequence). Written as DNA, the CDR3 is TGTGCCAGCGTTGGCGGAACCACAAATCAGCCCCAGCATTTT. This translates into CASVGGTTNQPQHF.

The rearrangement links TRBV6-1 to TRBJ2-5; D gene ambiguous. Germline V lookup: CDR1 MNHNS, CDR2 SASEGT. Trimming removed 7 bases at V and 6 bases at J, with 9 bases between. There are 11 residues in the CDR3. CDR3 amino acids: CASTGYQTQYF. CDR3 coding DNA: TGTGCCAGCACTGGCTATCAGACCCAGTACTTC.

The chain recombines TRBV4-1 with TRBJ2-7; D uncertain. Between the trimmed V and J ends, which lost 3 bases and 5 bases, there was a span of 11 bases. Germline lookup yields CDR1 MGHRA and CDR2 YSYEKL. The CDR3 has 13 residues. The CDR3 is CASSQTPIDEQYF. CDR3 coding DNA: TGCGCCAGCAGCCAGACCCCAATCGACGAGCAGTACTTC.

The rearrangement links TRBV28 to TRBJ1-2; 11 bases fit TRBD1. The CDR3 contains 17 residues. Looked up from germline, CDR1 is MDHEN and CDR2 is SYDVKM. After removal of 5 bases from V and 4 bases from J, the junction contained 12 bases not matched to a gene. The CDR3 sequence: CASSTRTGGESSYGYTF. The DNA for the CDR3 is TGTGCCAGCAGTACGAGGACAGGGGGCGAATCGTCCTATGGCTACACCTTC.

The chain couples TRBV28 to TRBJ2-3; TRBD1 or TRBD2 may be the D gene (6 bases each). V lost 7 bases and J 0 bases, leaving 14 bases between the germline ends. The CDR3 extends over 15 amino acids. Germline CDR1 reads MDHEN; CDR2 reads SYDVKM. The CDR3 nucleotides read TGTGCCAGCATGGGTAGGGGGACTAGCACAGATACGCAGTATTTT. It specifies CASMGRGTSTDTQYF.

The V and J genes are TRBV7-2 and TRBJ2-2, with a weak D call TRBD2 (7 bases). This CDR3 has 16 residues. Trimming cost V 5 bases and J 0 bases, with 13 bases left between them. The germline V gene has CDR1 SGHTA and CDR2 FQGNSA. DNA of the CDR3: TGTGCCAGCAGCCCCCGGGGGGCCCCGAACACCGGGGAGCTGTTTTTT. Amino acid sequence: CASSPRGAPNTGELFF.

The chain uses TRBV5-4 and TRBJ1-2; D might be TRBD1 (5 bases). The CDR3 totals 15 residues. V dropped 2 bases and J dropped 2 bases, with 13 bases sitting between them. Germline V gives CDR1 SGHNT, CDR2 YYREEE (reference sequence). The CDR3 spells CASSFYDRDNYGYTF. The DNA for the CDR3 is TGTGCCAGCAGCTTTTATGATAGGGACAACTATGGCTACACCTTC.

The chain carries TRBV4-3 and TRBJ2-1; TRBD2 agrees at 7 bases. The germline gives CDR1 LGHNA, CDR2 YSLEER. This CDR3 has 16 residues. V shed 2 bases and J 1 base; nucleotides not matched to a gene: 5. CDR3: CASSQFPGRSYNEQFF. CDR3 in DNA: TGCGCCAGCAGCCAATTCCCCGGGAGGTCCTACAATGAGCAGTTCTTC.